These T cell receptor beta chains were read from a single sample in a study of CD8+CD57+ T cells in acquired aplastic anemia. TCRdb ran MiXCR on the reads and lists one entry per CDR3 protein. Seen here are some 290,000 distinct CDR3 sequences, roughly half observed once, and the top ten hold 6.5% to 10%. Source material: sorted CD4+, CD8+, or CD8+CD57+ T cells (not recorded which) from PBMCs. The receptors shown here come from a human donor with severe aplastic anemia or a healthy control (not recorded which). The CDR3 runs from the conserved cysteine through the conserved F or W. Each record gives: clone size, D gene, J gene, V gene, CDR3 protein, CDR3 DNA. D genes are given only for firm matches. Clone sizes are given selectively: once, few, many, or a class where the clone is expanded.

many . TRBJ1-2 TRBV7-2 CASSPDPSNYGYTF TGTGCCAGCAGCCCGGATCCATCTAACTATGGCTACACCTTC
. TRBD2 TRBJ2-7 TRBV7-2 CASRRTSGYEQYF TGTGCCAGCAGACGGACTAGCGGGTACGAGCAGTACTTC
. . TRBJ1-2 TRBV7-9 CASSARGGHGYGYTF TGTGCCAGCAGCGCAAGGGGGGGGCATGGCTATGGCTACACCTTC
few TRBD2 TRBJ2-1 TRBV28 CASSFGGLAGMYNEQFF TGTGCCAGCAGTTTCGGAGGTCTAGCGGGGATGTACAATGAGCAGTTCTTC
. TRBD1 TRBJ1-4 TRBV20-1 CSARFTGGGEKLFF TGCAGTGCTAGATTCACAGGGGGCGGTGAAAAACTGTTTTTT
many TRBD1 TRBJ1-6 TRBV20-1 CSASRTGGYSPLHF TGCAGTGCTAGCAGAACAGGGGGTTATTCACCCCTCCACTTT
. . TRBJ1-2 TRBV20-1 CSATQGTNYGYTF TGCAGTGCAACGCAGGGTACTAACTATGGCTACACCTTC
once TRBD1 TRBJ1-6 TRBV12-3/TRBV12-4 CASRTGGYSPLHF TGTGCTAGCAGAACAGGGGGTTATTCACCCCTCCACTTT
many TRBD1 TRBJ1-2 TRBV5-8 CASSLWTGRGYTF TGTGCCAGCAGCCTATGGACAGGGAGAGGCTACACCTTC
few . TRBJ1-1 TRBV5-6 CASSPGYTEAFF TGTGCCAGCAGTCCGGGATACACTGAAGCTTTCTTT
. . TRBJ2-5 TRBV2 CASSDAKGETQYF TGTGCCAGCAGTGATGCAAAAGGAGAGACCCAGTACTTC
once TRBD1 TRBJ1-5 TRBV5-1 CASSPDRVDQPQHF TGCGCCAGCAGCCCCGACAGGGTGGATCAGCCCCAGCATTTT